This entry features one TCR beta chain sequence. Antigen specificity is unknown. TCRdb keeps only in-frame clones here, not all; method: immunoSEQ multiplex PCR. The table has under 850,000 clones, approximately 72% seen once. The V gene lost 4 bases and the J gene lost 7 bases, with 13 bases spanning the gap. Germline V gives CDR1 MDHEN, CDR2 SYDVKM. The CDR3 length is 13 residues. There were only Caucasian adults among the donors, and all lived in Nashville, Tennessee. The data stem from a study of shared clonotypes between healthy human individuals. Study observations and caveats: Clonotypes shared by all four sorted-subset donors had higher generation probabilities than non-shared clonotypes. As a rule, naive subsets had a larger estimated richness than memory subsets. Incompleteness in sorted-subset sequencing, despite large depth, was shown by rarefaction.

The sequencing input was memory CD4+ T cells sorted from blood. Sample subset: CD45RA-negative fraction. The source is a woman aged 25 to 45 in good health. V and J are TRBV28 and TRBJ1-1; no clear D. CDR3 region: CASSSTLSVEAFF. The CDR3 region has the DNA TGTGCCAGCAGTTCAACCCTCTCGGTTGAAGCTTTCTTT.